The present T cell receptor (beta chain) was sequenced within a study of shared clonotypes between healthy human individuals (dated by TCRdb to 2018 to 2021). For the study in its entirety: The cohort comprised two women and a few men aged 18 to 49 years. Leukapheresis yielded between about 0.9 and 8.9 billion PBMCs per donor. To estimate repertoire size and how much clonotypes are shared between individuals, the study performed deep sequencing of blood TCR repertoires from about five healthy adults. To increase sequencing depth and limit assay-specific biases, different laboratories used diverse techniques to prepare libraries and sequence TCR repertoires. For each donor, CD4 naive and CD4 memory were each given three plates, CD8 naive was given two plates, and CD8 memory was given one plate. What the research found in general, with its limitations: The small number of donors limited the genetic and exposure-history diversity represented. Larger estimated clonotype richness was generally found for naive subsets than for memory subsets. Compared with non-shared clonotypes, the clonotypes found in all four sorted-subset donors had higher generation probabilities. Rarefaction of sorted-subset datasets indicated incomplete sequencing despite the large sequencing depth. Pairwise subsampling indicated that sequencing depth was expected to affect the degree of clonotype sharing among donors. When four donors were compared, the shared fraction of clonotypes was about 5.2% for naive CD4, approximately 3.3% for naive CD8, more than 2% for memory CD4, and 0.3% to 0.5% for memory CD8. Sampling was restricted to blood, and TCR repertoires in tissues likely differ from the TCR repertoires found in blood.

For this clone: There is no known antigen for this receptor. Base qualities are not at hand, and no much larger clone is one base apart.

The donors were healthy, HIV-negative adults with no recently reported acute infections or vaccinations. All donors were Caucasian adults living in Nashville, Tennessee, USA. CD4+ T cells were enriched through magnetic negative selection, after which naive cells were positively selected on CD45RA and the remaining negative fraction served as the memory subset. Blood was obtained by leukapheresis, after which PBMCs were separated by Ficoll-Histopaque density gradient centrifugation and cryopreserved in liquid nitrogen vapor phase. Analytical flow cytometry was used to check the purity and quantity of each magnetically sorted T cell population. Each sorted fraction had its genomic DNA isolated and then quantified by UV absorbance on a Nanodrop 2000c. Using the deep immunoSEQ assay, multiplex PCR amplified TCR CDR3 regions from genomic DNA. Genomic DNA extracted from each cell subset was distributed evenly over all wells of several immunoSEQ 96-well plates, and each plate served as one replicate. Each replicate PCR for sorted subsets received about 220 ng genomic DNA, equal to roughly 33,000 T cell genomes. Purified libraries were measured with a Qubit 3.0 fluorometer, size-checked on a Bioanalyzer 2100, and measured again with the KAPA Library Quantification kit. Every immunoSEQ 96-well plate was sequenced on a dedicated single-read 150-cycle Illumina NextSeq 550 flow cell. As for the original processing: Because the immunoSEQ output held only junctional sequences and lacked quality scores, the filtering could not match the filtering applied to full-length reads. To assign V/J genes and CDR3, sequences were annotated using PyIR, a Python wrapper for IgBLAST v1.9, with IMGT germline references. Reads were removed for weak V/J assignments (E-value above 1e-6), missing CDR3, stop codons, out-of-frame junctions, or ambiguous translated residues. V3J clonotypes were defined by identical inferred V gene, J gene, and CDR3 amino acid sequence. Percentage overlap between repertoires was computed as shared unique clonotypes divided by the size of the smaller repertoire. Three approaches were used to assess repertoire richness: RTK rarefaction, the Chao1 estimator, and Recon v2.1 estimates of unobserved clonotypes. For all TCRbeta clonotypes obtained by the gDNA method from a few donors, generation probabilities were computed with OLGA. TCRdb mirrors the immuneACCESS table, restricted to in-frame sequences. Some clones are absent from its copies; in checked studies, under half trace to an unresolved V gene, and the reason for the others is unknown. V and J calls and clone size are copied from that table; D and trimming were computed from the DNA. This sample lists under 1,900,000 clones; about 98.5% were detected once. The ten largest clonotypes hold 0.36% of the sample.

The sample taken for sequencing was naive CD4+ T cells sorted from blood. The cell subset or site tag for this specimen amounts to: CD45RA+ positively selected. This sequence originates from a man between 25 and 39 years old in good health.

The CDR3 in this case is CASALAGGSSYEQYF. The sequenced DNA is TGTGCCAGCGCTCTAGCGGGAGGGAGCTCCTACGAGCAGTACTTC. Recombination linked TRBV2 to TRBJ2-7, with 12 central nucleotides matching TRBD2. Germline trimming: 8 bases from V, 0 bases from J; junction bases outside gene matches: 5. Counted from cysteine to phenylalanine, this CDR3 has 15 amino acids. Of all the DNA, just the CDR3 is kept, 45 bases in frame from base 1. The germline V gene encodes CDR1 SNHLY and CDR2 FYNNEI.